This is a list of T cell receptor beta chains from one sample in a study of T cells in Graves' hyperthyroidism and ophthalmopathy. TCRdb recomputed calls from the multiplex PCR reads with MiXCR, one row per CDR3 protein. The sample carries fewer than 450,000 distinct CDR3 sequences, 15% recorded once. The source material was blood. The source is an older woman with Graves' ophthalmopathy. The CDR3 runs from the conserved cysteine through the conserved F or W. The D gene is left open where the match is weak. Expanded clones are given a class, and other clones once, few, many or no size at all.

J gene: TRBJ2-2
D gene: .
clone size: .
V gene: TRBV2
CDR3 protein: CASRSGLNTGELFF
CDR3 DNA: TGTGCCAGCAGATCGGGCCTAAACACCGGGGAGCTGTTTTTT

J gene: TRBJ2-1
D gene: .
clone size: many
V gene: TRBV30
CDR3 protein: CAWSTGGAYNEQFF
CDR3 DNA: TGTGCCTGGAGTACTGGGGGAGCTTACAATGAGCAGTTCTTC

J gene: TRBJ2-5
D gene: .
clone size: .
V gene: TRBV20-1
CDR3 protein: CSATMITIQETQYF
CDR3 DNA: TGCAGTGCTACAATGATTACAATCCAAGAGACCCAGTACTTC

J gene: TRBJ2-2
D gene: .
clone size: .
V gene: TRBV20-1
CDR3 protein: CSASAGTGELFF
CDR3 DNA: TGCAGTGCTAGTGCAGGAACCGGGGAGCTGTTTTTT

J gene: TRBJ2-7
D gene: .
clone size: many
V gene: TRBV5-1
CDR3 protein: CASSLANSQTYEQYF
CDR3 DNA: TGCGCCAGCAGCTTGGCGAACAGCCAGACCTACGAGCAGTACTTC

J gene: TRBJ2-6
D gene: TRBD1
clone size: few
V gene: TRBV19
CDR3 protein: CASSSGTAGSGANVLTF
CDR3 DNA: TGTGCCAGTAGCTCCGGGACAGCCGGCTCTGGGGCCAACGTCCTGACTTTC

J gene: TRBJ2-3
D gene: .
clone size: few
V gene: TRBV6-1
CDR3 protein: CASRSYDTQYF
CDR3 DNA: TGTGCCAGCAGGTCCTACGATACGCAGTATTTT

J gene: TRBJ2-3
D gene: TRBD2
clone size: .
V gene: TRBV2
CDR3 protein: CASRTSGRGTDTQYF
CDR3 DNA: TGTGCCAGCAGAACCAGCGGGAGGGGCACAGATACGCAGTATTTT

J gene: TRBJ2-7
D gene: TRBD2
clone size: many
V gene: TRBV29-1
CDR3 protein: CSVGVSGAYEQYF
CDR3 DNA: TGCAGCGTTGGCGTTAGCGGGGCCTACGAGCAGTACTTC

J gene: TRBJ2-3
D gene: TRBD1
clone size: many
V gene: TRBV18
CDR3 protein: CASSPLQGETDTQYF
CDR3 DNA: TGTGCCAGCTCACCCCTTCAGGGGGAGACAGATACGCAGTATTTT

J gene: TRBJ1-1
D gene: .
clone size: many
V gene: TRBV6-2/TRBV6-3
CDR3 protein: CASSYSTGWNTEAFF
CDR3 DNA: TGTGCCAGCAGTTACTCGACCGGTTGGAACACTGAAGCTTTCTTT

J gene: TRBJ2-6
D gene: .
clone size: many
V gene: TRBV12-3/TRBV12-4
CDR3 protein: CASSASGGTGANVLTF
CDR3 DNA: TGTGCCAGCAGTGCATCTGGGGGGACTGGGGCCAACGTCCTGACTTTC

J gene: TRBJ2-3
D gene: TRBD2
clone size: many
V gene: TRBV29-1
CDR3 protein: CSVGGLAGEGTDTQYF
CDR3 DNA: TGCAGCGTCGGTGGACTAGCGGGAGAGGGCACAGATACGCAGTATTTT

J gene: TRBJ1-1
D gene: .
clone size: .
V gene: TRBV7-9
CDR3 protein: CASSSHGNTEAFF
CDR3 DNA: TGTGCCAGCAGCTCACACGGTAACACTGAAGCTTTCTTT

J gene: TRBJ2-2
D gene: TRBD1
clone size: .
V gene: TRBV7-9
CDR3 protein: CASSQTGTGQGGELFF
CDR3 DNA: TGTGCCAGCAGCCAAACCGGGACAGGGCAGGGCGGGGAGCTGTTTTTT

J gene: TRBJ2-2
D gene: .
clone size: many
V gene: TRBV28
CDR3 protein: CASSIPSLGNTGELFF
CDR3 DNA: TGTGCCAGCAGTATCCCCTCCCTAGGGAACACCGGGGAGCTGTTTTTT

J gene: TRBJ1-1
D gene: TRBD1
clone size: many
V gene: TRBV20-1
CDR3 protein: CSARATGGSNTEAFF
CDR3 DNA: TGCAGTGCACGGGCGACAGGGGGTTCGAACACTGAAGCTTTCTTT

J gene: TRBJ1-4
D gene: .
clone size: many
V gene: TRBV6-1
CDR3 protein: CASSGPRATNEKLFF
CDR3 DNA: TGTGCCAGCAGTGGGCCACGGGCAACTAATGAAAAACTGTTTTTT

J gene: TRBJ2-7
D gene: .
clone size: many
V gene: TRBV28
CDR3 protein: CASSLAGFYEQYF
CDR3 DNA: TGTGCCAGCAGTTTAGCAGGGTTCTACGAGCAGTACTTC

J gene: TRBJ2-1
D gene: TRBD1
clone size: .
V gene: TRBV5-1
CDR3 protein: CASSSGQGENEQFF
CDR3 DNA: TGCGCCAGCAGCTCAGGACAGGGCGAGAATGAGCAGTTCTTC

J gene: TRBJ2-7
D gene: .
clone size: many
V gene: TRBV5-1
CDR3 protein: CASSLADLGNEQYF
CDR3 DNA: TGCGCCAGCAGCTTAGCGGACCTTGGGAACGAGCAGTACTTC

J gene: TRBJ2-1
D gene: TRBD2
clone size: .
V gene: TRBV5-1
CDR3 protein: CASSVIAGGPYNEQFF
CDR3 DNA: TGCGCCAGCAGCGTCATAGCGGGAGGGCCTTACAATGAGCAGTTCTTC

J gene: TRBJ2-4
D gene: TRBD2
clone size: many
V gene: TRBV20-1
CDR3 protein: CSARGPGGRVGDIQYF
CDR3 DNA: TGCAGTGCTAGAGGCCCTGGCGGGAGGGTGGGTGACATTCAGTACTTC

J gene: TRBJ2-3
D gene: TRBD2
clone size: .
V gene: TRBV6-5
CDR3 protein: CASSYLGGRADTQYF
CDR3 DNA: TGTGCCAGCAGTTACTTGGGAGGGCGGGCAGATACGCAGTATTTT

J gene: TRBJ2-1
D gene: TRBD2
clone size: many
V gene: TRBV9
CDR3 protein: CASSPRLAENNEQFF
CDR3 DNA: TGTGCCAGCAGCCCTCGACTAGCGGAGAACAATGAGCAGTTCTTC

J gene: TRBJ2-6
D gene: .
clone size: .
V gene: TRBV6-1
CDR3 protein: CASRLRTVGANVLTF
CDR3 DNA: TGTGCCAGCAGACTCCGGACAGTGGGGGCCAACGTCCTGACTTTC

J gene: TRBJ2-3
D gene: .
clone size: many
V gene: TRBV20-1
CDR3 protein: CSAESEGTDTQYF
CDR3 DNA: TGCAGTGCAGAAAGCGAGGGCACAGATACGCAGTATTTT

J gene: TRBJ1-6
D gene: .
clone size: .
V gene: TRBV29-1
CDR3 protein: CSVLGEGVTLHF
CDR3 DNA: TGCAGCGTCCTAGGCGAGGGGGTAACCCTCCACTTT

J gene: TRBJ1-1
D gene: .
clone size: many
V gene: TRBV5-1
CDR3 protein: CASSWTVNTEAFF
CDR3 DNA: TGCGCCAGCAGCTGGACAGTGAACACTGAAGCTTTCTTT

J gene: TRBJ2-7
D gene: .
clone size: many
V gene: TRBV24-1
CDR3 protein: CATSDQNFYEQYF
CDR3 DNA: TGTGCCACCAGTGATCAGAACTTCTACGAGCAGTACTTC

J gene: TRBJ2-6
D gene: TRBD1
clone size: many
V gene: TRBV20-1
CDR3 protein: CSARPWTGASGANVLTF
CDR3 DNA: TGCAGTGCTAGACCCTGGACAGGTGCCTCTGGGGCCAACGTCCTGACTTTC

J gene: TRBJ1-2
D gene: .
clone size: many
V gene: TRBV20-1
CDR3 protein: CSARDLSRTYYGYTF
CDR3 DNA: TGCAGTGCTAGAGATCTGTCCCGCACGTACTATGGCTACACCTTC

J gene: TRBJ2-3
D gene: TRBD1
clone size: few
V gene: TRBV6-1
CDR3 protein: CAGRGQGTDTQYF
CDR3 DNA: TGTGCCGGCAGGGGACAGGGCACAGATACGCAGTATTTT

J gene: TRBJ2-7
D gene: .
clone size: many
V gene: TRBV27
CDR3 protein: CASSFWWQASGEQYF
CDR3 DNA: TGTGCCAGCAGTTTCTGGTGGCAGGCTTCGGGCGAGCAGTACTTC

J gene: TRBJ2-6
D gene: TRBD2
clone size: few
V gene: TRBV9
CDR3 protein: CASSPRLAGGSGANVLTF
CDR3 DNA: TGTGCCAGCAGCCCTAGACTAGCGGGAGGGTCTGGGGCCAACGTCCTGACTTTC

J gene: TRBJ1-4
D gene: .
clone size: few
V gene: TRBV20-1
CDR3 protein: CSARRDSEKLFF
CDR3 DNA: TGCAGTGCTAGACGAGACAGTGAAAAACTGTTTTTT

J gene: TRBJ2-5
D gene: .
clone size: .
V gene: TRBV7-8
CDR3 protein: CASNREGQETQYF
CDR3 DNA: TGTGCCAGCAATAGGGAAGGTCAAGAGACCCAGTACTTC

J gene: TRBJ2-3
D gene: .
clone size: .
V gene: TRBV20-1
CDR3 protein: CSSSAGLLVTDTQYF
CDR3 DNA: TGCAGTTCCTCGGCGGGACTTTTGGTGACAGATACGCAGTATTTT

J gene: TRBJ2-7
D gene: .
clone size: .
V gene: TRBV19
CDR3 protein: CASRNQGSKTAEQYF
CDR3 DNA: TGTGCCAGTAGAAACCAGGGGTCTAAGACGGCCGAGCAGTACTTC

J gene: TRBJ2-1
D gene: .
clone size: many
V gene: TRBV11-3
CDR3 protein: CASSLVYGSKHEQFF
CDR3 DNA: TGTGCCAGCAGCTTAGTATACGGGAGTAAGCATGAGCAGTTCTTC